A single sample is the source of the 32 T cell receptor beta chains below, sequenced in a study of control samples from healthy donors and cancer patients. Libraries were prepared by immunoSEQ multiplex PCR; TCRdb keeps only in-frame clonotypes and omits some of them. The sample includes 150,000 or so clones, about 94% seen only once; the top ten take around 6.1%. Sequenced input: blood. These receptors were taken from a man aged 35 to 55 in good health.

This sequence joins TRBV20-1 and TRBJ2-7; 7 nucleotides agree with TRBD1. Germline CDR1 is DFQATT and CDR2 is SNEGSKA (reference sequence). The CDR3 sequence is 11 residues long. With V trimmed by 4 bases and J by 5 bases, 2 bases remained unmatched. CDR3 region: CSATQGNEQYF. The DNA of the CDR3 is TGCAGTGCTACACAGGGGAACGAGCAGTACTTC.

The CDR3 coding sequence is TGTGCCAGCAGTGAAGTAGGGGGCTTTAACTATGGCTACACCTTC. This codes for CASSEVGGFNYGYTF. The chain carries TRBV6-1 and TRBJ1-2; the match to TRBD1 covers 7 bases. Looked up from germline, CDR1 is MNHNS and CDR2 is SASEGT. CDR3 size: 15 residues. Unmatched junction bases numbered 3, after V lost 1 base and J lost 1 base.

The chain employs TRBV7-2 and TRBJ2-1; no definite D call. The CDR3 length is 15 residues. CDR1 SGHTA and CDR2 FQGNSA come from the germline V gene. Trimming pared 1 base from V and 0 bases from J, leaving 7 bases between. The CDR3 region has the DNA TGTGCCAGCAGCTTAGGACTGAGCTCCTACAATGAGCAGTTCTTC. It encodes CASSLGLSSYNEQFF.

About this clone: The sample contains more than one DNA sequence encoding this CDR3. The chain uses TRBV5-1 and TRBJ1-3; D not certain. Trimming removed 0 bases from V and 0 bases from J, with 4 bases in between. Germline lookup yields CDR1 SGHRS and CDR2 YFSETQ. This CDR3 is built from 14 residues. Here the CDR3 DNA reads TGCGCCAGCAGCTTGGGCGCCTCTGGAAACACCATATATTTT. This codes for CASSLGASGNTIYF.

The V gene is TRBV11-2, the J gene TRBJ1-1, with TRBD1 identical over 8 bases. The V gene's germline CDR1 is SGHAT and CDR2 FQNNGV. This CDR3 contains 15 residues. V gave up 3 bases and J gave up 6 bases; unmatched junction bases: 9. CDR3 in DNA: TGTGCCAGCAGCTTCCTTTTCGACAGGGGCTCTGAAGCTTTCTTT. Its protein is CASSFLFDRGSEAFF.

The CDR3 loop is CASSPPGQLNTEAFF. CDR3 nucleotide sequence: TGTGCCAGCAGCCCTCCGGGACAGTTGAACACTGAAGCTTTCTTT. The chain recombines TRBV5-6 with TRBJ1-1; 7 positions match TRBD1. V was clipped by 4 bases and J by 0 bases; unmatched bases: 6. Germline V CDR1 and CDR2: SGHDT, YYEEEE. CDR3 length equals 15 residues.

This chain joins TRBV6-5 and TRBJ2-2; 9 bases fit TRBD2. The CDR3 has 15 residues. Trimming at V came to 6 bases and at J to 1 base, leaving 3 bases not matched to a gene. Germline V lookup: CDR1 MNHEY, CDR2 SVGAGI. CDR3 loop: CASRIAGVNTGELFF. In nucleotides, the CDR3 is TGTGCCAGCAGAATAGCGGGGGTGAACACCGGGGAGCTGTTTTTT.

V and J are TRBV19 and TRBJ1-5; D call uncertain. The CDR3 length is 15 residues. V shed 5 bases and J shed 2 bases, with 13 bases lying between them. Germline V gives CDR1 LNHDA, CDR2 SQIVND (reference sequence). The CDR3 sequence is CASSVGSLGNQPQHF. The CDR3 coding sequence is TGTGCCAGTAGTGTAGGGTCGCTTGGCAATCAGCCCCAGCATTTT.

This clone came up a few times. The chain employs TRBV5-1 and TRBJ1-1; no definite D call. The ends were cut back, 4 bases at V and 2 bases at J, with 12 bases in the middle. The CDR3 is made up of 14 amino acids. Germline values: CDR1 SGHRS, CDR2 YFSETQ. This CDR3 reads CASSHDTLNTEAFF. The DNA for the CDR3 is TGCGCCAGCAGCCACGACACATTAAACACTGAAGCTTTCTTT.

The chain uses TRBV24-1 and TRBJ2-7; D gene ambiguous. The CDR3 contains 15 residues. Trimming took 3 bases from V and 7 from J, leaving 18 bases between them. The germline V gene encodes CDR1 KGHDR and CDR2 SFDVKD. The CDR3 region is CATSDETDGYGEQYF. The CDR3 bases are TGTGCCACCAGTGATGAAACAGATGGTTACGGTGAGCAGTACTTC.

The rearrangement uses TRBV5-4 and TRBJ2-5; 15 bases match TRBD2. The trim removed 4 bases at V and 4 bases at J, leaving 5 bases unmatched. The germline V gene has CDR1 SGHNT and CDR2 YYREEE (reference sequence). The length of the CDR3 is 16 residues. The CDR3 region is CASSPGLAGGPETQYF. CDR3 bases: TGTGCCAGCAGCCCCGGACTAGCGGGGGGGCCAGAGACCCAGTACTTC.

The chain employs TRBV5-1 and TRBJ2-1; D call uncertain. This CDR3 region has 13 residues. CDR1 is SGHRS and CDR2 is YFSETQ in the germline V gene. V lost 1 base and J 6 bases, leaving 8 bases between the germline ends. The DNA of the CDR3 is TGCGCCAGCAGCTTGAGGGTTTCCAATGAGCAGTTCTTC. Translation gives CASSLRVSNEQFF.

The V gene is TRBV19, the J gene TRBJ1-5; D may be TRBD1 (6 bases). This CDR3 region has 14 residues. The germline CDR1 and CDR2 sequences are LNHDA and SQIVND (reference sequence). Trimming removed 3 bases at V and 6 bases at J, with 12 bases between. As DNA, the CDR3 is TGTGCCAGTAGTATTCCCAGGGGTGGTCAGCCCCAGCATTTT. It encodes CASSIPRGGQPQHF.

The chain uses TRBV5-5 and TRBJ2-2; 11 bases map to TRBD1. The CDR3 runs to 17 residues. With V trimmed by 4 bases and J by 4 bases, 9 bases remained unmatched. Per germline, CDR1 SGHKS and CDR2 YYEKEE (reference sequence). CDR3 in amino acids: CASSTDRGRIFTGELFF. CDR3 DNA sequence: TGTGCCAGCAGCACGGACAGGGGGCGCATCTTCACCGGGGAGCTGTTTTTT.

The genes are TRBV9 and TRBJ2-2; 12 nucleotides align to TRBD2. The germline CDR1 and CDR2 sequences are SGDLS and YYNGEE. The CDR3 loop spans 18 amino acids. Germline trimming cut 4 bases from V and 2 bases from J; bases unmatched to any gene: 9. The CDR3 sequence: CASSPGTSGSINTGELFF. CDR3 DNA: TGTGCCAGCAGCCCGGGGACTAGCGGGTCTATTAACACCGGGGAGCTGTTTTTT.

The chain couples TRBV7-9 to TRBJ2-1, with D tentatively TRBD1 or TRBD2 (5 bases each). V was shortened by 0 bases and J by 7 bases, with 10 bases between the two germline ends. Germline V CDR1 and CDR2: SEHNR, FQNEAQ (reference sequence). This CDR3 is built from 14 residues. The CDR3, as DNA: TGTGCCAGCAGCTTAGCCGGGGCGTTAAATGAGCAGTTCTTC. Translated: CASSLAGALNEQFF. Full variable domain (outside the CDR3, taken from reference TRBV7-9 and TRBJ2-1): DTGVSQNPRHKITKRGQNVTFRCDPISEHNRLYWYRQTLGQGPEFLTYFQNEAQLEKSRLLSDRFSAERPKGSFSTLEIQRTEQGDSAMYLCASSLAGALNEQFFGPGTRLTVL.

The rearrangement joins TRBV27 to TRBJ2-2; no definite D call. Trimming cost V 3 bases and J 9 bases, with 14 bases left between them. This CDR3 spans 14 amino acids. CDR1 is MNHEY, CDR2 SMNVEV, per germline (reference sequence). In DNA form, the CDR3 reads TGTGCCAGCAGTTTTATAGCCCCCGGCCGGGAGCTGTTTTTT. Its protein product is CASSFIAPGRELFF.

This chain joins TRBV20-1 and TRBJ1-4, with D unresolved. The germline V and J ends were trimmed by 3 bases and 4 bases, with 6 bases remaining between them. Germline V gene sequence: CDR1 DFQATT, CDR2 SNEGSKA (reference sequence). The CDR3 loop spans 12 amino acids. The CDR3: CSASGFNEKLFF. The CDR3 DNA sequence: TGCAGTGCTAGTGGCTTTAATGAAAAACTGTTTTTT.

CDR3 residues: CASSFLNEQFF. Here the CDR3 DNA reads TGTGCCAGCAGTTTCTTGAATGAGCAGTTCTTC. The V gene is TRBV12-3 or TRBV12-4, the J gene TRBJ2-1; D ambiguous. Trimming removed 3 bases at V and 7 bases at J, with 4 bases between. The CDR3 totals 11 residues.

V usage is TRBV7-2 and J usage is TRBJ2-7; D may be TRBD2 (6 bases). V dropped 4 bases and J dropped 4 bases, with 11 bases sitting between them. Germline assignment: CDR1 SGHTA and CDR2 FQGNSA. The CDR3 has 13 amino acids. CDR3 DNA sequence: TGTGCCAGCAGCTCGGGGGTGGGGTACGAGCAGTACTTC. Its translation: CASSSGVGYEQYF.

The chain has TRBV6-1 and TRBJ1-5; D might be TRBD1 (5 bases). V was shortened by 1 base and J by 4 bases, with 14 bases between the two germline ends. Germline V CDR1 and CDR2: MNHNS, SASEGT. This CDR3 is 16 amino acids long. CDR3 bases: TGTGCCAGCAGTGAAGTTGGATGGGGGGGTAATCAGCCCCAGCATTTT. As protein: CASSEVGWGGNQPQHF.

Turning to this clone: The same CDR3 can be traced to other DNA sequences in this sample. The chain has TRBV19 and TRBJ1-2; D ambiguous. The CDR3 loop spans 12 amino acids. CDR1 LNHDA and CDR2 SQIVND come from the germline V gene (reference sequence). V lost 9 bases to trimming and J lost 4 bases, with 12 bases between them. CDR3 amino acids: CASSPSVYGYTF. CDR3 in DNA: TGTGCCAGCAGTCCATCAGTCTATGGCTACACCTTC.

V usage is TRBV7-9 and J usage is TRBJ2-7; D might be TRBD2 (5 bases). CDR3 length equals 14 residues. V dropped 2 bases and J dropped 7 bases, with 15 bases sitting between them. Germline V gives CDR1 SEHNR, CDR2 FQNEAQ (reference sequence). The DNA for the CDR3 is TGTGCCAGCAGCTTACAGGACGGACTCGGGGAGCAGTACTTC. Translated: CASSLQDGLGEQYF.

The V and J genes are TRBV2 and TRBJ1-3; a possible D gene is TRBD1 (6 bases). Germline V gene data show CDR1 as SNHLY and CDR2 as FYNNEI. V lost 3 bases and J lost 0, with 9 bases in between. The CDR3 runs to 15 residues. The CDR3 DNA reads as TGTGCCAGCAGTGATTGGACAGCCTCTGGAAACACCATATATTTT. This sequence encodes CASSDWTASGNTIYF.

The V gene is TRBV5-4, the J gene TRBJ2-2; 8 nucleotides line up with TRBD1. This CDR3 spans 16 amino acids. Germline V gene lookup returns CDR1 SGHNT and CDR2 YYREEE (reference sequence). V dropped 4 bases and J dropped 4; count of bases not matched to a gene: 9. The CDR3 nucleotides read TGTGCCAGCAGCCGTAGGACAGGGATCAGCACCGGGGAGCTGTTTTTT. Translation: CASSRRTGISTGELFF.

The V and J genes are TRBV5-1 and TRBJ1-2; no reliable D call. The CDR3 is 15 residues long. Germline CDR1 SGHRS, CDR2 YFSETQ. V was pared by 3 bases and J by 0 bases, with 12 bases between. The CDR3 region is CASSYTGLANYGYTF. The CDR3 coding sequence is TGCGCCAGCAGCTACACGGGCCTAGCTAACTATGGCTACACCTTC.

The chain has TRBV6-5 and TRBJ2-3; weak D call: TRBD2 (6 bases). With 5 bases removed from V and 4 bases from J, the gap between germline ends came to 7 bases. This CDR3 contains 12 residues. CDR1 is MNHEY and CDR2 is SVGAGI in the germline V gene. The CDR3 spells CASSRLADTQYF. The CDR3, as DNA: TGTGCCAGCAGTCGACTAGCAGATACGCAGTATTTT.

The chain uses TRBV4-3 and TRBJ1-4, with 10 nucleotides matching TRBD1. In germline, CDR1 is LGHNA, CDR2 YSLEER. V lost 2 bases and J lost 7; bases outside the gene matches: 4. This CDR3 contains 15 residues. The CDR3, as DNA: TGCGCCAGCAGCCAACGGGACAGGGGATTTGAAAAACTGTTTTTT. Protein: CASSQRDRGFEKLFF.

The genes are TRBV19 and TRBJ2-2; 7 positions match TRBD1. Germline loops: CDR1 LNHDA, CDR2 SQIVND (reference sequence). This CDR3 region has 14 residues. With V trimmed by 7 bases and J by 4 bases, 6 bases remained unmatched. The CDR3 spells CASTRTGRTGELFF. In nucleotides, the CDR3 is TGTGCCAGTACCCGGACAGGTCGCACCGGGGAGCTGTTTTTT.

This chain links TRBV15 with TRBJ1-1; D may be TRBD1 (5 bases). The CDR3 totals 18 residues. Germline-derived CDR1 and CDR2 are LNHNV and YYDKDF (reference sequence). The V gene lost 2 bases and the J gene lost 1 base, with 20 bases spanning the gap. CDR3 nucleotides: TGTGCCACCAGCAGACGATACACGTCGATACAGGAGAACACTGAAGCTTTCTTT. This sequence encodes CATSRRYTSIQENTEAFF. The full variable domain, its missing parts supplied by reference TRBV15 and TRBJ1-1, is DAMVIQNPRYQVTQFGKPVTLSCSQTLNHNVMYWYQQKSSQAPKLLFHYYDKDFNNEADTPDNFQSRRPNTSFCFLDIRSPGLGDTAMYLCATSRRYTSIQENTEAFFGQGTRLTVV.

To note about this clone: Relative to the germline gene, one junction end is altered; a read error may explain this. The J gene is TRBJ1-6, the V gene TRBV6-6; TRBD1 matches 7 bases. This CDR3 comprises 16 residues. Germline V lookup: CDR1 MNHNY, CDR2 SVGAGI (reference sequence). The CDR3 loop reads CASSARDSPNNSPLHF. In nucleotides, the CDR3 is TGTGCCAGCAGTGCCCGGGACAGTCCCAATAATTCTCCCCTCCACTTT.

The chain recombines TRBV7-2 with TRBJ1-6, with 7 bases aligning to TRBD1. This CDR3 is 16 amino acids long. Germline CDR1 is SGHTA and CDR2 is FQGNSA. Losses at the gene ends were 5 bases for V and 0 bases for J; bases not matched to a gene: 4. The CDR3 nucleotides read TGTGCCAGCAGCCTCCGGGACAGCTCCTATAATTCACCCCTCCACTTT. It yields the protein CASSLRDSSYNSPLHF.